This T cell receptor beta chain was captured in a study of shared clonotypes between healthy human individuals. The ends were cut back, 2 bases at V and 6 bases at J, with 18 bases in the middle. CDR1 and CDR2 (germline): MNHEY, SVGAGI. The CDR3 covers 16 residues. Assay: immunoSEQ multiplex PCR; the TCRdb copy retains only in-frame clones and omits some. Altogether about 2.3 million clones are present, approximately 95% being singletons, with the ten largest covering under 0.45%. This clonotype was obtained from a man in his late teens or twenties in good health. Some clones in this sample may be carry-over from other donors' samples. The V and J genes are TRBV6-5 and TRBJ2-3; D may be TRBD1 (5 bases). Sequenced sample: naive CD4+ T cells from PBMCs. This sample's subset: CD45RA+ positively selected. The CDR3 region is CASSYAGRAVTDTQYF. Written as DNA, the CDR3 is TGTGCCAGCAGTTACGCAGGCAGGGCAGTGACTGATACGCAGTATTTT.